This passage covers 5 T cell receptor beta chains from one sample sequenced in a study of vaccination and CD4 T cells after COVID-19. The Oncomine TCR Beta short-read assay sequenced DNA from cultured CD4+ T cells. TCRdb fed the PCR reads into MiXCR, producing one record per CDR3 protein. The table has about 20,000 distinct CDR3 sequences, more than 55% seen once. The sample's treatment: 10-day PBMC culture with coronavirus spike peptide pools or control peptides (ViraFEST assay). Their specific antigens are unknown. The sequenced sample was CD4+ T cells from blood, cultured in vitro. Receptors originate from a human donor who had recovered from COVID-19.

This clonotype was found a few times. The rearrangement links TRBV25-1 to TRBJ2-5; D gene ambiguous. The CDR3 spans 13 residues. Germline CDR1 and CDR2: MGHDK and SYGVNS. Trimming pared 5 bases from V and 5 bases from J, leaving 12 bases between. The CDR3 reads CASSPSGRETQYF. CDR3 bases: TGTGCCAGCAGTCCATCCGGGCGGGAGACCCAGTACTTC.

This clonotype has just one count. The gene calls are TRBV20-1 and TRBJ1-4; no firm D call. Trimming removed 0 bases at V and 6 bases at J, with 14 bases between. Germline V gene lookup returns CDR1 DFQATT and CDR2 SNEGSKA (reference sequence). The length of the CDR3 is 15 residues. CDR3 bases: TGCAGTGCTAGAGATAGGAGAGGGAAGGATGAAAAACTGTTTTTT. Translated, it gives CSARDRRGKDEKLFF.

The chain has TRBV2 and TRBJ1-3; D is unclear. V was pared by 3 bases and J by 3 bases, with 3 bases between. The CDR3 consists of 12 residues. Germline V gene sequence: CDR1 SNHLY, CDR2 FYNNEI. The CDR3 coding sequence is TGTGCCAGCAGTGAGAATGGAAACACCATATATTTT. It specifies CASSENGNTIYF.

This sequence joins TRBV7-2 and TRBJ2-3; D not certain. Germline CDR1 reads SGHTA; CDR2 reads FQGNSA. The CDR3 consists of 15 residues. V lost 1 base, J lost 5 bases, and 13 bases lay in between. The CDR3 loop reads CASSLGTPRIDTQYF. The CDR3 DNA follows: TGTGCCAGCAGCTTAGGTACTCCGCGCATAGATACGCAGTATTTT.

This sequence joins TRBV10-3 and TRBJ1-1, with 8 positions matching TRBD1. Looked up from germline, CDR1 is ENHRY and CDR2 is SYGVKD. The CDR3 length is 13 residues. V lost 6 bases and J lost 6; bases outside the gene matches: 6. This chain's CDR3 is CAISRDRGAEAFF. The CDR3 DNA is TGTGCCATCAGCCGAGACAGGGGCGCTGAAGCTTTCTTT.